This is a list of T cell receptor beta chains from one sample in a study of blood T cell repertoires in COVID-19. Measured with immunoSEQ multiplex PCR; TCRdb has only the in-frame clones, and not every one. The sample holds about 41,000 clones, approximately 90% seen once. Sequencing was performed on peripheral blood. The receptors derive from a human donor in a cohort sampled during active COVID-19. Each CDR3 is given with its conserved first and last residue. A D gene is named only where the DNA matches it firmly. Clone size is given for some rows only: seen once, a few or many times, or a class if the clone is expanded.

J: TRBJ1-2
D: -
size: -
V: TRBV9
DNA: TGTGCCAGCAGCGTAGCTCTCAAGGGGGATGGCTACACCTTC
CDR3: CASSVALKGDGYTF

J: TRBJ2-7
D: TRBD1
size: -
V: TRBV7-9
DNA: TGTGCCAGCAGCTTAGTCTCGCGTAGGGACAGGGTCCACGAGCAGTACTTC
CDR3: CASSLVSRRDRVHEQYF

J: TRBJ2-7
D: TRBD1
size: -
V: TRBV10-3
DNA: TGTGCCATCAGTGCTCGGGACAGGGGTTTCCACGAGCAGTACTTC
CDR3: CAISARDRGFHEQYF

J: TRBJ2-7
D: -
size: -
V: TRBV12-3/TRBV12-4
DNA: TGTGCCAGCAGTTTTAACAGATACGAGCAGTACTTC
CDR3: CASSFNRYEQYF

J: TRBJ2-7
D: -
size: -
V: TRBV28
DNA: TGTGCCAGCAGTTTAGCCAGGGAGGTACCCTACGAGCAGTACTTC
CDR3: CASSLAREVPYEQYF

J: TRBJ2-1
D: -
size: few
V: TRBV27
DNA: TGTGCCAGCAGTTTACTAGGACAGAATGAGCAGTTCTTC
CDR3: CASSLLGQNEQFF

J: TRBJ2-1
D: -
size: -
V: TRBV27
DNA: TGTGCCACCAACATAAGCTCCTACAATGAGCAGTTCTTC
CDR3: CATNISSYNEQFF

J: TRBJ2-1
D: TRBD2
size: -
V: TRBV19
DNA: TGTGCCAGACTATTGATACTAGCGGGAGTCACGAGCTCCTACAATGAGCAGTTCTTC
CDR3: CARLLILAGVTSSYNEQFF

J: TRBJ2-7
D: TRBD2
size: -
V: TRBV28
DNA: TGTGCCAGCACCACGGGGGGGATCAACTCCTACGAGCAGTACTTC
CDR3: CASTTGGINSYEQYF

J: TRBJ2-1
D: -
size: -
V: TRBV11-2
DNA: TGTGCCAGCAGCTTAGATGAGGACAAATACAATGAGCAGTTCTTC
CDR3: CASSLDEDKYNEQFF

J: TRBJ2-3
D: -
size: -
V: TRBV12-3/TRBV12-4
DNA: TGTGCCAGCAGTTTAAGCCGCGGAGATACGCAGTATTTT
CDR3: CASSLSRGDTQYF

J: TRBJ2-1
D: TRBD2
size: -
V: TRBV19
DNA: TGTGCCAGTAGTATTGAGGGACTAGCGAGTTACAATGAGCAGTTCTTC
CDR3: CASSIEGLASYNEQFF

J: TRBJ1-1
D: -
size: -
V: TRBV14
DNA: TGTGCCAGCAGCCAACTACAGTTGAACACTGAAGCTTTCTTT
CDR3: CASSQLQLNTEAFF

J: TRBJ2-5
D: TRBD2
size: -
V: TRBV3-1/TRBV3-2
DNA: TGTGCCAGCAGCCATAGCGGGAGGCTGGGGACCCAGTACTTC
CDR3: CASSHSGRLGTQYF

J: TRBJ1-2
D: -
size: -
V: TRBV19
DNA: TGTGCCAGTAGTACCCAATCACAGGGTCAGGCACTGTTTGGCTACACCTTC
CDR3: CASSTQSQGQALFGYTF

J: TRBJ2-7
D: -
size: -
V: TRBV3-1/TRBV3-2
DNA: TGTGCCAGCAGCCTGGCGGACAGCTCCTACGAGCAGTACTTC
CDR3: CASSLADSSYEQYF

J: TRBJ2-5
D: TRBD1
size: -
V: TRBV19
DNA: TGTGCCAGTAGTGTCTGGACAGGGTTCGGGGCCCAGTACTTC
CDR3: CASSVWTGFGAQYF

J: TRBJ2-2
D: -
size: -
V: TRBV5-1
DNA: TGCGCCAGCAGCAGCCAGGGAACCGGGGAGCTGTTTTTT
CDR3: CASSSQGTGELFF

J: TRBJ2-2
D: -
size: once
V: TRBV28
DNA: TGTGCCAGCAGCCAGGCCCTACCCGGGGAGCTGTTTTTT
CDR3: CASSQALPGELFF

J: TRBJ1-2
D: TRBD1
size: -
V: TRBV11-3
DNA: TGTGCCAGCAGCTTAGAGATAGGACAGGGTGATGGCTACACCTTC
CDR3: CASSLEIGQGDGYTF

J: TRBJ2-3
D: -
size: -
V: TRBV30
DNA: TGTGCCTGGAACCCGGGGAACGCAGATACGCAGTATTTT
CDR3: CAWNPGNADTQYF

J: TRBJ2-1
D: -
size: -
V: TRBV27
DNA: TGTGCCAGCAGTTCCACCACGCCTACCTACAATGAGCAGTTCTTC
CDR3: CASSSTTPTYNEQFF

J: TRBJ1-1
D: -
size: -
V: TRBV30
DNA: TGTGCCTGGAATTTACCCGGGACAACTTTCTTT
CDR3: CAWNLPGTTFF

J: TRBJ1-2
D: -
size: -
V: TRBV5-1
DNA: TGCGCCAGCAGCTTGGACACAGGGCCCCAACTCTATGGCTACACCTTC
CDR3: CASSLDTGPQLYGYTF

J: TRBJ2-7
D: -
size: -
V: TRBV27
DNA: TGTGCCAGCAGTTTGGGGGCAGGGGGAGGTTCCTACGAGCAGTACTTC
CDR3: CASSLGAGGGSYEQYF

J: TRBJ1-2
D: -
size: -
V: TRBV19
DNA: TGTGCCAGTAATACGCGTTCTAACTATGGCTACACCTTC
CDR3: CASNTRSNYGYTF

J: TRBJ2-1
D: TRBD2
size: -
V: TRBV5-6
DNA: TGTGCCAGCACAAAGGGAAGCGGGGGTGAGTTCTTC
CDR3: CASTKGSGGEFF

J: TRBJ2-3
D: TRBD2
size: -
V: TRBV19
DNA: TGTGCCAGTAGTATATGGCTAGCGGGAGGGAACACAGATACGCAGTATTTT
CDR3: CASSIWLAGGNTDTQYF

J: TRBJ2-1
D: TRBD2
size: -
V: TRBV27
DNA: TGTGCCAGCAGTTTAGGGACTAGCGGGAGTGGAAATGAGCAGTTCTTC
CDR3: CASSLGTSGSGNEQFF

J: TRBJ1-3
D: -
size: -
V: TRBV7-9
DNA: TGTGCCAGCAGCTTAACAAGTGGCGGAGCTCGAGGAAACACCATATATTTT
CDR3: CASSLTSGGARGNTIYF

J: TRBJ2-2
D: -
size: -
V: TRBV2
DNA: TGTGCCAGCAGTGAAAGGGGGAGAGGGATCGGGGAGCTGTTTTTT
CDR3: CASSERGRGIGELFF

J: TRBJ2-1
D: TRBD1
size: -
V: TRBV9
DNA: TGTGCCAGCAGCCTCCGGGACAGGGGGCCGGATGAGCAGTTCTTC
CDR3: CASSLRDRGPDEQFF

J: TRBJ1-3
D: -
size: -
V: TRBV14
DNA: TGTGCCAGCAGCCCGCTGGGCCCGAGCTCTGGAAACACCATATATTTT
CDR3: CASSPLGPSSGNTIYF

J: TRBJ2-2
D: -
size: once
V: TRBV9
DNA: TGTGCCAGCACCCCCCCATATGACAGGTCCGGGGAGCTGTTTTTT
CDR3: CASTPPYDRSGELFF

J: TRBJ2-6
D: -
size: -
V: TRBV24-1
DNA: TGTGCCACCAGTAAGCAGGGGTCTGGGGCCAACGTCCTGACTTTC
CDR3: CATSKQGSGANVLTF

J: TRBJ2-2
D: TRBD2
size: -
V: TRBV15
DNA: TGTGCCACCAGCAGAGATCAGGGACTAGCGACCGGGGAGCTGTTTTTT
CDR3: CATSRDQGLATGELFF

J: TRBJ1-6
D: -
size: -
V: TRBV27
DNA: TGTGCCAGCAGCCTTAACCACAGAAATTCACCCCTCCACTTT
CDR3: CASSLNHRNSPLHF

J: TRBJ2-3
D: -
size: -
V: TRBV5-1
DNA: TGCGCCAGCATGAAAGGGGTAGGCGAAAGCACAGATACGCAGTATTTT
CDR3: CASMKGVGESTDTQYF

J: TRBJ2-1
D: -
size: -
V: TRBV6-5
DNA: TGTGCCACTTACCGGGAGTCCTACAATGAGCAGTTCTTC
CDR3: CATYRESYNEQFF

J: TRBJ2-1
D: -
size: -
V: TRBV5-6
DNA: TGTGCCAGCAGCCCAGGCGCGCAGGCTTCTAAAGAGAATGAGCAGTTCTTC
CDR3: CASSPGAQASKENEQFF

J: TRBJ2-7
D: -
size: -
V: TRBV30
DNA: TGTGCCTGGAGTTTGCGGCTAAGCTACGACGAGCAGTACTTC
CDR3: CAWSLRLSYDEQYF